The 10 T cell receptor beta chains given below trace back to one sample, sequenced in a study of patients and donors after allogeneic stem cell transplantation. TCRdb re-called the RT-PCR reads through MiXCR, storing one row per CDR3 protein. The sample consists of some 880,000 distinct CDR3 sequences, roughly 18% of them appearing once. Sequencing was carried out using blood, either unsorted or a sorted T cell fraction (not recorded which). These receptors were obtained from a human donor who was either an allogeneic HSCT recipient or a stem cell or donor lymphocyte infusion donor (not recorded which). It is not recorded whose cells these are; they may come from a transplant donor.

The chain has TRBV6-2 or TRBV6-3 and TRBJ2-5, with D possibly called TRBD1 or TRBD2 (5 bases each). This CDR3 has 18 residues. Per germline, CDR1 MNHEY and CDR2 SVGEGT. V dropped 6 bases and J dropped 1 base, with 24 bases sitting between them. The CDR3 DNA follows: TGTGCCAGCAGACCCCGGGACCGATCATTAGGTCTCCAAGAGACCCAGTACTTC. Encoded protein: CASRPRDRSLGLQETQYF.

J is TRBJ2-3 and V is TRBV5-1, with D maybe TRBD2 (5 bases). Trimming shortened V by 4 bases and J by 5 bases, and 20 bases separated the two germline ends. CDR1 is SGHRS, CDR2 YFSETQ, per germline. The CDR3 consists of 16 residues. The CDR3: CASSPPNAREGDTQYF. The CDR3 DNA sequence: TGCGCCAGCAGCCCCCCCAATGCCCGGGAAGGAGATACGCAGTATTTT.

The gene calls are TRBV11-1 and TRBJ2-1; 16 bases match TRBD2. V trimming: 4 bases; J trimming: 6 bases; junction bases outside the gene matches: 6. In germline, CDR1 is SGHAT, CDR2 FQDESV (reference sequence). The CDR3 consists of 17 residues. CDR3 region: CASSSGTSGGAPNEQFF. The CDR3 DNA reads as TGTGCCAGCAGCTCTGGGACTAGCGGGGGGGCCCCCAATGAGCAGTTCTTC.

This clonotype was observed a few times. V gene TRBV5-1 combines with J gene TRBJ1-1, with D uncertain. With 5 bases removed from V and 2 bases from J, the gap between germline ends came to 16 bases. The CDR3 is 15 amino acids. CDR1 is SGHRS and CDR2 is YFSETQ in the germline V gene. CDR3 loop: CASRFLLGFNTEAFF. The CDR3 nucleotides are TGCGCCAGCAGGTTTTTGTTGGGGTTTAACACTGAAGCTTTCTTT.

CDR3 loop: CASAVSSYNSPLHF. CDR3 DNA sequence: TGCGCCAGCGCAGTGAGCTCCTATAATTCACCCCTCCACTTT. V and J are TRBV5-1 and TRBJ1-6, with D hard to call. The germline CDR1 and CDR2 sequences are SGHRS and YFSETQ. Trimming cost V 7 bases and J 0 bases, with 8 bases left between them. The CDR3 is 14 residues long. The full variable domain, in which reference TRBV5-1 and TRBJ1-6 provide the parts outside the CDR3, is KAGVTQTPRYLIKTRGQQVTLSCSPISGHRSVSWYQQTPGQGLQFLFEYFSETQRNKGNFPGRFSGRQFSNSRSEMNVSTLELGDSALYLCASAVSSYNSPLHFGNGTRLTVT.

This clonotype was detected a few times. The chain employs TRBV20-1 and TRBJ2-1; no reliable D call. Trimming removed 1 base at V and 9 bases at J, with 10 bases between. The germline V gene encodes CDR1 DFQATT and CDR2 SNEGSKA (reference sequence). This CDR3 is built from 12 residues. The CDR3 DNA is TGCAGTGCTAGAGCTACGATCTTTGAGCAGTTCTTC. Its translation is CSARATIFEQFF.

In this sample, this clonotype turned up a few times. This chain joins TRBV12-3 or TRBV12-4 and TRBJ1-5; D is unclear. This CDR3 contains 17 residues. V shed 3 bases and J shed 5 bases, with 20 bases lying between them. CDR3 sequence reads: CASSFWEYQSIDQPQHF. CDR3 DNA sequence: TGTGCCAGCAGTTTTTGGGAGTATCAATCCATCGATCAGCCCCAGCATTTT.

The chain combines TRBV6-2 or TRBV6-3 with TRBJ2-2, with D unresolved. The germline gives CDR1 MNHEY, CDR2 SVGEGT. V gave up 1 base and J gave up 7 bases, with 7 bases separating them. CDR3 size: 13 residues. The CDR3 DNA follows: TGTGCCAGCAGTTACTGGGTTGTCGGGGAGCTGTTTTTT. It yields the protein CASSYWVVGELFF.

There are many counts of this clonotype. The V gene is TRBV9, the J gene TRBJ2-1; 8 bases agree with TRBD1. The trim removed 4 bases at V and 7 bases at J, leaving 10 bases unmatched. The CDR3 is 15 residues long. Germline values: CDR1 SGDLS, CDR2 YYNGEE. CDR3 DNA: TGTGCCAGCAGCACACAGGGGGGAGGTGTTAATGAGCAGTTCTTC. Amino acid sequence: CASSTQGGGVNEQFF. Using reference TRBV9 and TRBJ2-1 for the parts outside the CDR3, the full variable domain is DSGVTQTPKHLITATGQRVTLRCSPRSGDLSVYWYQQSLDQGLQFLIQYYNGEERAKGNILERFSAQQFPDLHSELNLSSLELGDSALYFCASSTQGGGVNEQFFGPGTRLTVL.

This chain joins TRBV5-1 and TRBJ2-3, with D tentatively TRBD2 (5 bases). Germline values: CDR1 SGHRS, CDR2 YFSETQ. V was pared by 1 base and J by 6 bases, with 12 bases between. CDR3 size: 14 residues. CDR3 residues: CASSLSAGGDTQYF. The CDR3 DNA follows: TGCGCCAGCAGCTTGTCCGCGGGTGGGGATACGCAGTATTTT.